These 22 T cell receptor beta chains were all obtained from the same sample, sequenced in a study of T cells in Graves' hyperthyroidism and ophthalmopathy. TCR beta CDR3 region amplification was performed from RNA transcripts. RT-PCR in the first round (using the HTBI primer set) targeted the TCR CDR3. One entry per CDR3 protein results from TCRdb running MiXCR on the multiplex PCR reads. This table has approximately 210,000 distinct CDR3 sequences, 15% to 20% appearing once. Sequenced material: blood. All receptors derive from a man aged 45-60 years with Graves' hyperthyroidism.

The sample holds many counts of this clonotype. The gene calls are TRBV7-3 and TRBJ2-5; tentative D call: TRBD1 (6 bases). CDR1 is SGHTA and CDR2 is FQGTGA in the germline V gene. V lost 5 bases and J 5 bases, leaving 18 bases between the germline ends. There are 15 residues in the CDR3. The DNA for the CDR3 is TGTGCCAGCAGCCCGAATGGGGCAGGGGCGGAGACCCAGTACTTC. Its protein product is CASSPNGAGAETQYF.

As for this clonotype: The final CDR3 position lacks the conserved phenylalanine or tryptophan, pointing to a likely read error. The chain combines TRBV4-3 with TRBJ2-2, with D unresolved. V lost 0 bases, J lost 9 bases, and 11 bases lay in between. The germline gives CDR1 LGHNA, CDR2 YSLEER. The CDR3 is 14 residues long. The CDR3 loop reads CASSQDRSPRELFL. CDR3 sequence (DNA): TGCGCCAGCAGCCAAGATAGAAGCCCCAGGGAGCTGTTTCTT.

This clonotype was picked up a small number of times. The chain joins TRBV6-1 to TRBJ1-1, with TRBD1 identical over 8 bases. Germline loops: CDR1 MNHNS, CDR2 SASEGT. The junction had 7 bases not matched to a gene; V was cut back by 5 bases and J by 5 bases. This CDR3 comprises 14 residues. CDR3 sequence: CASSWQGARTEAFF. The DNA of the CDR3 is TGTGCCAGCAGTTGGCAGGGGGCTCGGACTGAAGCTTTCTTT.

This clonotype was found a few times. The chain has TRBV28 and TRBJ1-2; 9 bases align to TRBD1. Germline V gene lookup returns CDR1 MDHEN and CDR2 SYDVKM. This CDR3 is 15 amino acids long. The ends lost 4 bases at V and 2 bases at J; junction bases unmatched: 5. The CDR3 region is CASSSTGGSNYGYTF. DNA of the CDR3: TGTGCCAGCAGTTCAACAGGGGGCTCCAACTATGGCTACACCTTC.

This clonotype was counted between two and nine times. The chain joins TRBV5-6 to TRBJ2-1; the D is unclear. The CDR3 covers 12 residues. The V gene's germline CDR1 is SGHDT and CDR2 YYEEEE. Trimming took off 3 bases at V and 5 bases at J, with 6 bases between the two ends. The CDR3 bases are TGTGCCAGCAGCTCCTTTAACAATGAGCAGTTCTTC. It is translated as CASSSFNNEQFF. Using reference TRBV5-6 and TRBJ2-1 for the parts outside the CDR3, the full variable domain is DAGVTQSPTHLIKTRGQQVTLRCSPKSGHDTVSWYQQALGQGPQFIFQYYEEEERQRGNFPDRFSGHQFPNYSSELNVNALLLGDSALYLCASSSFNNEQFFGPGTRLTVL.

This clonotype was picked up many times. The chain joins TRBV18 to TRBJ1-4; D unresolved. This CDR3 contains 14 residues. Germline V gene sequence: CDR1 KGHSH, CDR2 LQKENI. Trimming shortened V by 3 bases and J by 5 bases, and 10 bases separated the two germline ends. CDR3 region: CASSPSAPNEKLFF. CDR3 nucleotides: TGTGCCAGCTCACCGTCGGCTCCCAATGAAAAACTGTTTTTT. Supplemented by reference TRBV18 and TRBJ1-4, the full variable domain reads NAGVMQNPRHLVRRRGQEARLRCSPMKGHSHVYWYRQLPEEGLKFMVYLQKENIIDESGMPKERFSAEFPKEGPSILRIQQVVRGDSAAYFCASSPSAPNEKLFFGSGTQLSVL.

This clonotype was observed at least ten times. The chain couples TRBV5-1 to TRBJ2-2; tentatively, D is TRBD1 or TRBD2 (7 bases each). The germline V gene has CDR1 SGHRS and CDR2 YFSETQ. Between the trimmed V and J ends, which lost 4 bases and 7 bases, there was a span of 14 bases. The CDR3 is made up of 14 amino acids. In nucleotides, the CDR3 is TGCGCCAGCAGCGGGAGGGGGCTCGACGGGGAGCTGTTTTTT. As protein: CASSGRGLDGELFF.

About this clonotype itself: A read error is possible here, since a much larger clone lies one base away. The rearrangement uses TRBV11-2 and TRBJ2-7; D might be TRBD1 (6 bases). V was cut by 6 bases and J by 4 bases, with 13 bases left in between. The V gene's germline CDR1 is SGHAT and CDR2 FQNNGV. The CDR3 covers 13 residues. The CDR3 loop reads CASRLQGWYEQYF. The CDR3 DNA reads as TGTGCCAGCAGGCTACAGGGTTGGTACGAGCAGTACTTC.

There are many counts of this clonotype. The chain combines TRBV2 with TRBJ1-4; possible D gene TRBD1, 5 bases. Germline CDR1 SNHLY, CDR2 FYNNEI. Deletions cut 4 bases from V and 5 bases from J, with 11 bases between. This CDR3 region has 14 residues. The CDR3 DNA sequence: TGTGCCAGCAGTGGATCGGCAGGGAATGAAAAACTGTTTTTT. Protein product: CASSGSAGNEKLFF. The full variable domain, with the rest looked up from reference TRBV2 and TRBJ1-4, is EPEVTQTPSHQVTQMGQEVILRCVPISNHLYFYWYRQILGQKVEFLVSFYNNEISEKSEIFDDQFSVERPDGSNFTLKIRSTKLEDSAMYFCASSGSAGNEKLFFGSGTQLSVL.

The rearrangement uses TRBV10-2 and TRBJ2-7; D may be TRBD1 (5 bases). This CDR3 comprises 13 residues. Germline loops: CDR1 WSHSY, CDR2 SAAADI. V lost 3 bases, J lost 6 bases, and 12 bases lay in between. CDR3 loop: CASSDSRVGEQYF. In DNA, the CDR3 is TGCGCCAGCAGTGATTCCAGGGTGGGCGAGCAGTACTTC.

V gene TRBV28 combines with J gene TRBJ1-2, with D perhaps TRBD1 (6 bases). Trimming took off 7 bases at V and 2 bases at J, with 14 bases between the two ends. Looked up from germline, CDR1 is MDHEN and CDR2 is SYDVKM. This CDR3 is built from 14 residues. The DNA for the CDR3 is TGTGCCAGCATCCCTTATGGGGGCAACTATGGCTACACCTTC. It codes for CASIPYGGNYGYTF.

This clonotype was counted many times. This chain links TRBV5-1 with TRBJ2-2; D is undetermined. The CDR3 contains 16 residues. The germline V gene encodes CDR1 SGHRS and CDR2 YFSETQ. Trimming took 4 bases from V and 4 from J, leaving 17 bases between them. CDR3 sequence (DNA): TGCGCCAGCAGCGACCCTGGACGGATGAGCACCGGGGAGCTGTTTTTT. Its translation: CASSDPGRMSTGELFF.

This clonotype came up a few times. CDR3 DNA sequence: TGTGCCAGCAGCCAAACTAGCGGGAGGTTAAGGGAGAATGAGCAGTTCTTC. The encoded protein is CASSQTSGRLRENEQFF. This chain links TRBV3-1 with TRBJ2-1; 12 bases are a match to TRBD2. This CDR3 is 17 amino acids long. Unmatched junction bases numbered 9, after V lost 2 bases and J lost 7 bases. Germline CDR1 is LGHDT and CDR2 is YNNKEL (reference sequence).

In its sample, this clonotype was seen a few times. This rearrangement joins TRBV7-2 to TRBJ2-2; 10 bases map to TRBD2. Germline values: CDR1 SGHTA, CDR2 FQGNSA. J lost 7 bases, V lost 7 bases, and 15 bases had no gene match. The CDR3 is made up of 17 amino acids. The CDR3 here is CASTSRFLAGVNGELFF. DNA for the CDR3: TGTGCCAGCACCTCTCGCTTCCTAGCGGGAGTAAACGGGGAGCTGTTTTTT.

The CDR3 is CASSPPKLPGLASEQFF. For the CDR3, the DNA is TGTGCCAGCTCACCACCGAAATTACCGGGACTAGCGAGTGAGCAGTTCTTC. The J gene is TRBJ2-1, the V gene TRBV18, with 10 nucleotides matching TRBD2. The CDR3 consists of 17 residues. Trimming removed 0 bases from V and 9 bases from J; junction bases left unmatched: 11. CDR1 is KGHSH and CDR2 is LQKENI in the germline V gene.

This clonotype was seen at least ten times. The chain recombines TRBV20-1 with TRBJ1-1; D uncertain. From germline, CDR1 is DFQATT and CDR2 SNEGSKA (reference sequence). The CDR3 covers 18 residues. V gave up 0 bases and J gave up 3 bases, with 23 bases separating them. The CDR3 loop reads CSARDFRAYSLSHTEAFF. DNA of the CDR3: TGCAGTGCTAGAGATTTTCGTGCCTACTCTTTAAGCCACACTGAAGCTTTCTTT.

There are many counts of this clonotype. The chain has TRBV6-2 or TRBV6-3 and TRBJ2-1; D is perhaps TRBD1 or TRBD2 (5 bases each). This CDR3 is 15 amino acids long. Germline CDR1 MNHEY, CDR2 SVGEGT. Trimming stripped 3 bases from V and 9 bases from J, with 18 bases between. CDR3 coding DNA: TGTGCCAGCAGTTATGGGGGACCCCCTGAGAGTGAGCAGTTCTTC. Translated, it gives CASSYGGPPESEQFF.

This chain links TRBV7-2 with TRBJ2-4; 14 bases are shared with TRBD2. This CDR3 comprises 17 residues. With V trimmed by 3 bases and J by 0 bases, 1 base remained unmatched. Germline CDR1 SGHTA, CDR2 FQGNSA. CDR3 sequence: CASSFGTSGGAKNIQYF. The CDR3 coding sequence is TGTGCCAGCAGCTTCGGGACTAGCGGGGGAGCCAAAAACATTCAGTACTTC.

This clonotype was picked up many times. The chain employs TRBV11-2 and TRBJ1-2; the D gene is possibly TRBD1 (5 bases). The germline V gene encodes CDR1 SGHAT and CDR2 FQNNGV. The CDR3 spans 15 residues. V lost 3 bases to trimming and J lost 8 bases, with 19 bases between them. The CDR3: CASSLLQSGAGGYTF. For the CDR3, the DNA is TGTGCCAGCAGCTTGTTGCAGAGCGGGGCAGGGGGCTACACCTTC.

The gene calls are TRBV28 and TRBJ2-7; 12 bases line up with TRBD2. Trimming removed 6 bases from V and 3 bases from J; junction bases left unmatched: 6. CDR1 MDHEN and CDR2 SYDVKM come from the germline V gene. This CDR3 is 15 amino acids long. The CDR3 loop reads CASSGLAGSHYEQYF. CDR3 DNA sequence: TGTGCCAGCAGCGGACTAGCGGGATCCCACTACGAGCAGTACTTC.

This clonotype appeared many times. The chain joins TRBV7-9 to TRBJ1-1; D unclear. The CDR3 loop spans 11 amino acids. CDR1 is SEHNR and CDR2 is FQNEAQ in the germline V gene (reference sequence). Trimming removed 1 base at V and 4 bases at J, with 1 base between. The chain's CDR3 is CASSLVTEAFF. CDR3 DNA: TGTGCCAGCAGCTTAGTCACTGAAGCTTTCTTT.

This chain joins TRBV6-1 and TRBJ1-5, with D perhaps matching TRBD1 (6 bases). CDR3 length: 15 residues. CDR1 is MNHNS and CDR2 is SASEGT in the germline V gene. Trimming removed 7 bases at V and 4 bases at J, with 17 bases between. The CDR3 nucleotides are TGTGCCAGCAACTATGGACAGTTTTCGAATCAGCCCCAGCATTTT. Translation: CASNYGQFSNQPQHF.